Listed below are T cell receptor beta chains from one sample, sequenced in a study of T cells after yellow fever vaccination. TCRdb reanalysed the 5' RACE reads using MiXCR and keeps one entry per CDR3 protein. This table holds some 350,000 distinct CDR3 sequences, roughly 8.7% found once. Sequenced material: PBMCs, taken on the day of the first yellow fever vaccination. These receptors were obtained from a man younger than 35 who received the YFV17D yellow fever vaccine. CDR3s include the opening cysteine and the closing phenylalanine or tryptophan. A D gene is named only where the DNA matches it firmly. The size field is filled for only some rows; it gives once, few, many or a size class.

TRBJ2-7	.	TRBV5-1	few	CASSFAGRQYF	TGCGCCAGCAGCTTCGCAGGGAGGCAGTACTTC
TRBJ1-2	.	TRBV9	few	CASSGSTGFDGYTF	TGTGCCAGCAGCGGATCCACAGGGTTCGATGGCTACACCTTC
TRBJ2-4	.	TRBV23-1	many	CASPTYPADRLAKNIQYF	TGCGCCAGCCCAACATATCCAGCGGACCGCCTAGCCAAAAACATTCAGTACTTC
TRBJ2-3	.	TRBV18	.	CASSPVDTQYF	TGTGCCAGCTCACCGGTTGATACGCAGTATTTT
TRBJ2-3	.	TRBV28	.	CASSSSLRDTQYF	TGTGCCAGCAGTAGTTCCCTGAGGGATACGCAGTATTTT
TRBJ1-2	TRBD1	TRBV6-2/TRBV6-3	many	CASSRGTGTYGYTF	TGTGCCAGCAGTCGAGGGACAGGGACCTATGGCTACACCTTC
TRBJ2-2	.	TRBV5-4	few	CASSFVSGNTGELFF	TGTGCCAGCAGCTTTGTGTCAGGGAACACCGGGGAGCTGTTTTTT
TRBJ2-7	.	TRBV29-1	few	CSVTGQTLWEQYF	TGCAGCGTGACCGGACAGACTCTATGGGAGCAGTACTTC
TRBJ1-1	.	TRBV3-1	.	CASSQVRPGAEAFF	TGTGCCAGCAGCCAGGTACGGCCTGGCGCTGAAGCTTTCTTT
TRBJ2-3	.	TRBV20-1	few	CSASRRAGGDTQYF	TGCAGTGCCTCGCGGAGAGCGGGCGGGGATACGCAGTATTTT
TRBJ2-3	TRBD2	TRBV7-2	.	CASSLGTSGDHTDTQYF	TGTGCCAGCAGCTTAGGGACTAGCGGGGACCACACAGATACGCAGTATTTT
TRBJ1-2	.	TRBV7-2	few	CASSLVRALGYGYTF	TGTGCCAGCAGCTTAGTGCGGGCGTTAGGCTATGGCTACACCTTC
TRBJ2-1	TRBD2	TRBV10-3	.	CAISEFGGGYNEQFF	TGTGCCATCAGTGAGTTTGGGGGGGGCTACAATGAGCAGTTCTTC
TRBJ2-1	.	TRBV2	many	CASRRGGDEQFF	TGTGCCAGCAGGAGGGGGGGGGATGAGCAGTTCTTC
TRBJ1-2	.	TRBV5-6	.	CASTQGLRGYTF	TGTGCCAGCACCCAAGGGCTACGGGGCTACACCTTC
TRBJ1-2	.	TRBV7-8	.	CASKPSGGVYGYTF	TGTGCCAGCAAACCAAGTGGCGGAGTCTATGGCTACACCTTC
TRBJ2-3	TRBD2	TRBV2	.	CASTGAGTSDTQYF	TGTGCCAGCACCGGGGCCGGGACTAGTGATACGCAGTATTTT
TRBJ1-5	.	TRBV7-8	.	CASSSEGTGNQPQHF	TGTGCCAGCAGCTCCGAGGGGACGGGCAATCAGCCCCAGCATTTT
TRBJ2-2	.	TRBV5-1	many	CASSGDPSTGELFF	TGCGCCAGCAGCGGGGACCCTTCAACCGGGGAGCTGTTTTTT
TRBJ2-1	TRBD2	TRBV4-3	.	CASSTYSGGSYNEQFF	TGCGCCAGCAGCACTTACAGCGGGGGCTCCTACAATGAGCAGTTCTTC
TRBJ2-5	.	TRBV9	few	CASSFGGQTQETQYF	TGTGCCAGCAGCTTCGGGGGACAGACCCAAGAGACCCAGTACTTC
TRBJ1-5	TRBD1	TRBV18	few	CASSLGQAPQPQHF	TGTGCCAGCTCACTCGGACAGGCCCCTCAGCCCCAGCATTTT
TRBJ2-7	.	TRBV7-2	.	CASSPRVSSYEQYF	TGTGCCAGCAGCCCCAGGGTTAGCTCCTACGAGCAGTACTTC
TRBJ1-4	.	TRBV6-5	.	CASSLIMGSANEKLFF	TGTGCCAGCAGTTTGATTATGGGGTCGGCTAATGAAAAACTGTTTTTT
TRBJ1-1	TRBD1	TRBV30	many	CAWSPGQGNTEAFF	TGTGCCTGGAGCCCGGGACAGGGGAACACTGAAGCTTTCTTT
TRBJ1-1	.	TRBV15	.	CATSRDITAGTEAFF	TGTGCCACCAGCAGAGATATTACAGCTGGCACTGAAGCTTTCTTT
TRBJ2-7	.	TRBV5-6	.	CARSPGLHEQYF	TGTGCCAGGAGCCCCGGTCTCCACGAGCAGTACTTC
TRBJ2-5	.	TRBV6-5	many	CASRPGGRETQYF	TGTGCCAGCAGGCCAGGGGGGCGTGAGACCCAGTACTTC
TRBJ2-4	TRBD1	TRBV11-1	.	CASSLGKGTGEAKNIQYF	TGTGCCAGCAGCTTAGGGAAAGGGACAGGGGAGGCCAAAAACATTCAGTACTTC
TRBJ2-1	.	TRBV3-1	many	CASSRTSANEQFF	TGTGCCAGCAGCCGGACGTCCGCCAATGAGCAGTTCTTC
TRBJ2-7	.	TRBV7-8	.	CASSLFGGPYEQYF	TGTGCCAGCAGCTTGTTCGGGGGTCCCTACGAGCAGTACTTC
TRBJ2-5	TRBD1	TRBV29-1	many	CSVPGQVQETQYF	TGCAGCGTCCCGGGACAGGTACAAGAGACCCAGTACTTC
TRBJ1-2	TRBD1	TRBV10-3	.	CAITTGDEKAYTF	TGTGCCATCACGACAGGGGATGAAAAAGCCTACACCTTC
TRBJ2-7	TRBD2	TRBV7-2	.	CASSTRPVAGALYEQYF	TGTGCCAGCAGCACGAGGCCGGTAGCGGGGGCACTCTACGAGCAGTACTTC
TRBJ2-5	.	TRBV5-1	.	CASSPEGGGKTQYF	TGCGCCAGCAGCCCGGAAGGGGGGGGGAAGACCCAGTACTTC
TRBJ1-3	TRBD1	TRBV4-2	few	CASSHNLLTGGTTIYF	TGTGCCAGCAGCCATAACCTGTTAACAGGGGGAACGACCATATATTTT
TRBJ1-2	.	TRBV7-9	few	CASTVPGNTGGYTF	TGTGCCAGCACCGTGCCAGGGAACACGGGGGGCTACACCTTC
TRBJ2-7	.	TRBV2	.	CASSEVGVYEQYF	TGTGCCAGCAGTGAAGTGGGTGTTTACGAGCAGTACTTC
TRBJ1-1	.	TRBV4-2	few	CASSQGGNSGDF	TGTGCCAGCAGCCAAGGAGGGAATTCAGGGGATTTT
TRBJ2-3	.	TRBV20-1	.	CSAPGPTDTQYF	TGCAGTGCTCCGGGACCCACAGATACGCAGTATTTT
TRBJ2-1	.	TRBV24-1	.	CATSDFGGSAYNEQFF	TGTGCCACCAGTGATTTTGGGGGCAGCGCCTACAATGAGCAGTTCTTC